Sequencing of this TCR beta chain was carried out in a study of T cell responses to AZD1222 COVID-19 vaccine. General observations from the study: White British ancestry dominated among donors, who included more females, and clonal diversity was possibly underestimated.

The CDR3 sequence is 15 residues long. V lost 5 bases and J 0 bases, leaving 11 bases between the germline ends. Germline V gives CDR1 WNHNN, CDR2 SYGVQD (reference sequence). Produced via immunoSEQ multiplex PCR; TCRdb's table is partial and in-frame only. The sample holds roughly 91,000 clones, around 90% seen once. Concerning this clone itself: Antigen unknown.

The chain employs TRBV10-1 and TRBJ1-3, with D perhaps matching TRBD1 (6 bases). Sample: peripheral blood, taken on day 0 of AZD1222 vaccination. The TCR originated in an adult in good health. CDR3 sequence: CASSLDRTSGNTIYF. The CDR3 DNA reads as TGCGCCAGCAGTTTGGACAGAACCTCTGGAAACACCATATATTTT.